A selection of T cell receptor beta chains follows, all from one sample in a study of blood T cell repertoires in COVID-19. TCRdb keeps only in-frame clones here, not all; method: immunoSEQ multiplex PCR. Here the sample spans 150,000 to 180,000 clones, 80% to 90% being singletons. Material: peripheral blood. These receptors were taken from a woman aged 60 to 75 with COVID-19, enrolled during active disease. The CDR3 runs from the conserved cysteine through the conserved F or W. Fields, in order: clone size, D gene, J gene, V gene, CDR3 protein, CDR3 DNA. D genes are given only for firm matches. The size field is filled for only some rows; it gives once, few, many or a size class.

>NA|NA|TRBJ1-1|TRBV5-1
CASSLGQKNTEAFF
TGCGCCAGCAGCTTGGGGCAGAAGAACACTGAAGCTTTCTTT
>NA|NA|TRBJ1-2|TRBV6-5
CASRPIAEYGYTF
TGTGCCAGCAGGCCTATAGCCGAATATGGCTACACCTTC
>NA|NA|TRBJ1-5|TRBV6-5
CASSHRGSGNQPQHF
TGTGCCAGCAGCCACCGGGGATCGGGCAATCAGCCCCAGCATTTT
>NA|TRBD1|TRBJ1-2|TRBV7-2
CASSLGGTDRRYGYTF
TGTGCCAGCAGCTTAGGGGGTACGGACAGGAGGTATGGCTACACCTTC
>NA|TRBD1|TRBJ1-2|TRBV5-1
CASSGTGTAQFNYGYTF
TGCGCCAGCAGCGGAACCGGGACAGCCCAGTTTAACTATGGCTACACCTTC
>NA|NA|TRBJ1-1|TRBV4-1
CASSPQEYTEAFF
TGCGCCAGCAGCCCTCAGGAATACACTGAAGCTTTCTTT
>few|NA|TRBJ1-1|TRBV6-5
CASTLGGGYTEAFF
TGTGCCAGCACCTTAGGCGGGGGGTATACTGAAGCTTTCTTT
>NA|NA|TRBJ1-4|TRBV3-1/TRBV3-2
CASSQSGEKLFF
TGTGCCAGCAGCCAATCGGGTGAAAAACTGTTTTTT
>NA|TRBD1|TRBJ2-2|TRBV19
CAGSMNGQGTANTGELFF
TGTGCCGGTAGTATGAACGGACAGGGAACAGCGAACACCGGGGAGCTGTTTTTT
>NA|NA|TRBJ1-1|TRBV6-2/TRBV6-3
CASSSREGWNTEAFF
TGTGCCAGCAGTTCCAGGGAGGGCTGGAACACTGAAGCTTTCTTT
>NA|NA|TRBJ1-5|TRBV30
CAWSVGGTQPQHF
TGTGCCTGGAGTGTGGGGGGAACTCAGCCCCAGCATTTT
>once|TRBD2|TRBJ2-7|TRBV5-1
CASSTGTSGEQYF
TGCGCCAGCAGCACCGGGACTAGCGGAGAGCAGTACTTC
>NA|TRBD2|TRBJ2-3|TRBV10-3
CAIRMTSDTDTQYF
TGTGCCATCAGGATGACTAGCGACACAGATACGCAGTATTTT
>NA|TRBD1|TRBJ1-6|TRBV27
CASSVRQGGSPLHF
TGTGCCAGCAGTGTCCGACAGGGGGGTTCACCCCTCCACTTT
>NA|NA|TRBJ2-7|TRBV6-5
CASSYEDSSYEQYF
TGTGCCAGCAGTTACGAGGACAGCTCCTACGAGCAGTACTTC
>NA|NA|TRBJ2-5|TRBV7-7
CASSLGAEETQYF
TGTGCTAGCAGCTTAGGGGCAGAAGAGACCCAGTACTTC
>NA|NA|TRBJ1-2|TRBV5-1
CASSLGGSALAVYTF
TGCGCCAGCAGCTTGGGGGGTAGCGCCTTAGCCGTATACACCTTC
>NA|TRBD1|TRBJ1-5|TRBV5-8
CASSLGQGYSNQPQHF
TGTGCCAGCAGCTTGGGACAGGGTTATAGCAATCAGCCCCAGCATTTT
>NA|NA|TRBJ1-1|TRBV7-6
CASSPTPGGLGTEAFF
TGTGCCAGCAGCCCAACCCCCGGAGGTCTGGGCACTGAAGCTTTCTTT
>NA|TRBD1|TRBJ2-7|TRBV2
CASSVVGQGGHEQYF
TGTGCCAGCAGTGTAGTGGGACAGGGGGGCCACGAGCAGTACTTC
>NA|NA|TRBJ1-6|TRBV11-1
CASSLTDSNNSPLHF
TGTGCCAGCAGCTTAACGGACAGTAATAATTCACCCCTCCACTTT
>NA|TRBD1|TRBJ1-2|TRBV7-8
CASDSGTGGSYTF
TGTGCCAGCGACTCCGGGACAGGAGGAAGCTACACCTTC
>few|NA|TRBJ2-1|TRBV12-3/TRBV12-4
CASRPGLWEQFF
TGTGCCAGCAGACCTGGACTGTGGGAGCAGTTCTTC
>NA|TRBD2|TRBJ2-5|TRBV29-1
CSVEGTSRETQYF
TGCAGCGTTGAAGGGACTAGTCGAGAGACCCAGTACTTC
>NA|TRBD1|TRBJ2-1|TRBV12-5
CASGFAAGTGDDNEQFF
TGTGCTAGTGGTTTTGCCGCCGGGACAGGGGACGACAATGAGCAGTTCTTC
>few|TRBD1|TRBJ1-5|TRBV7-8
CASTLPLDRKNQPQHF
TGTGCCAGCACCCTCCCTCTGGACAGGAAGAATCAGCCCCAGCATTTT
>once|TRBD2|TRBJ2-1|TRBV7-3
CASSHTRGGDNEQFF
TGTGCCAGCAGCCACACCCGGGGGGGAGACAATGAGCAGTTCTTC
>once|TRBD1|TRBJ1-1|TRBV5-1
CASSEGQGRVMNTEAFF
TGCGCCAGCAGCGAAGGACAGGGGCGAGTCATGAACACTGAAGCTTTCTTT
>NA|TRBD1|TRBJ1-5|TRBV19
CASSHRGRDQPQHF
TGTGCCAGTAGTCACAGGGGGCGGGATCAGCCCCAGCATTTT
>NA|TRBD1|TRBJ1-4|TRBV19
CASSFGTVFEKLFF
TGTGCCAGTAGTTTCGGGACAGTATTCGAAAAACTGTTTTTT
>NA|NA|TRBJ2-2|TRBV6-5
CASSYGGGGNGELFF
TGTGCCAGCAGTTATGGAGGGGGAGGGAACGGGGAGCTGTTTTTT
>NA|NA|TRBJ1-2|TRBV7-9
CASSSLPMDSFNYGYTF
TGTGCCAGCAGCTCCTTACCCATGGACAGCTTTAACTATGGCTACACCTTC
>NA|NA|TRBJ1-2|TRBV5-1
CASSSDYGYTF
TGCGCCAGCAGTTCGGACTATGGCTACACCTTC
>NA|TRBD1|TRBJ2-3|TRBV18
CASTGRLTGNTDTQYF
TGTGCCAGCACGGGCCGCTTGACAGGGAATACAGATACGCAGTATTTT
>NA|TRBD1|TRBJ2-6|TRBV7-9
CASSPQGALSGANVLTF
TGTGCCAGCAGCCCCCAGGGGGCCCTCTCTGGGGCCAACGTCCTGACTTTC
>NA|TRBD1|TRBJ1-5|TRBV5-5
CASSSNYRQGKENQPQHF
TGTGCCAGCAGCAGTAACTACCGACAGGGTAAGGAAAATCAGCCCCAGCATTTT
>NA|NA|TRBJ1-4|TRBV12-3/TRBV12-4
CASSLGQHEKLFF
TGTGCCAGCAGTTTAGGACAGCATGAAAAACTGTTTTTT
>NA|TRBD1|TRBJ1-5|TRBV3-1/TRBV3-2
CASSQATGRQPQHF
TGTGCCAGCAGCCAGGCGACAGGGCGTCAGCCCCAGCATTTT
>NA|NA|TRBJ1-2|TRBV3-1/TRBV3-2
CASSRGQQNYGYTF
TGTGCCAGCAGCCGTGGACAGCAGAACTATGGCTACACCTTC
>NA|TRBD2|TRBJ2-1|TRBV27
CASSPPGLAGYIEQFF
TGTGCCAGCAGTCCCCCCGGACTAGCGGGGTACATTGAGCAGTTCTTC
>NA|TRBD1|TRBJ1-3|TRBV7-6
CASSLNPRTGKNTIYF
TGTGCCAGCAGCCTCAACCCCAGGACAGGGAAAAACACCATATATTTT
>NA|TRBD2|TRBJ2-5|TRBV6-5
CASSLGLAEETQYF
TGTGCCAGCAGTTTGGGACTAGCGGAAGAGACCCAGTACTTC
>NA|TRBD2|TRBJ2-5|TRBV3-1/TRBV3-2
CASSDRGGVGARETQYF
TGTGCCAGCAGCGATCGGGGGGGCGTAGGGGCTCGAGAGACCCAGTACTTC
>NA|TRBD2|TRBJ2-7|TRBV7-2
CASSLTGGPSYEQYF
TGTGCCAGCAGCTTAACGGGAGGGCCGTCGTACGAGCAGTACTTC
>NA|TRBD1|TRBJ2-2|TRBV27
CASSFRGQGSNTGELFF
TGTGCCAGCAGTTTCCGGGGACAGGGTTCGAACACCGGGGAGCTGTTTTTT
>few|NA|TRBJ2-4|TRBV6-5
CASSRGEGGKNIQYF
TGTGCCAGCTCAAGGGGTGAAGGGGGTAAAAACATTCAGTACTTC
>NA|NA|TRBJ1-2|TRBV10-3
CAISESGGQDGYTF
TGTGCCATCAGTGAGTCCGGAGGGCAGGATGGCTACACCTTC
>NA|TRBD2|TRBJ2-7|TRBV12-3/TRBV12-4
CASGSGRGYEQYF
TGTGCCAGCGGAAGCGGGAGGGGCTACGAGCAGTACTTC
>NA|TRBD1|TRBJ1-3|TRBV5-1
CASSLGGTASGNTIYF
TGCGCCAGCAGCTTGGGGGGGACAGCCTCTGGAAACACCATATATTTT
>NA|TRBD1|TRBJ1-5|TRBV30
CAWSSGTGNQPQHF
TGTGCCTGGAGCAGTGGGACAGGCAATCAGCCCCAGCATTTT
>NA|NA|TRBJ1-3|TRBV10-1
CASSDRGYENTIYF
TGCGCCAGCAGTGATAGAGGTTACGAAAACACCATATATTTT
>NA|NA|TRBJ1-2|TRBV5-4
CASSLASSGGGYTF
TGTGCCAGCAGCTTGGCTTCTTCGGGGGGTGGCTACACCTTC
>NA|NA|TRBJ1-5|TRBV6-2/TRBV6-3
CASSYSSGGANNQPQHF
TGTGCCAGCAGTTACTCGAGCGGGGGCGCGAACAATCAGCCCCAGCATTTT
>NA|NA|TRBJ2-5|TRBV4-1
CASTLKDGGRTQYF
TGCGCCAGCACCCTAAAAGACGGGGGAAGGACCCAGTACTTC
>NA|NA|TRBJ1-6|TRBV19
CATGVGLGDSPLHF
TGTGCCACCGGAGTGGGCCTCGGGGATTCACCCCTCCACTTT
>NA|NA|TRBJ2-6|TRBV19
CASSITAHSSGANVLTF
TGTGCCAGTAGTATAACAGCTCACAGCTCTGGGGCCAACGTCCTGACTTTC
>NA|TRBD1|TRBJ1-2|TRBV3-1/TRBV3-2
CASSPGQGVVGYTF
TGTGCCAGCAGCCCCGGACAGGGAGTGGTCGGCTACACCTTC
>NA|NA|TRBJ2-7|TRBV3-1/TRBV3-2
CASSQDPGRGREQYF
TGTGCCAGCAGCCAAGACCCTGGCAGGGGTAGGGAGCAGTACTTC
>NA|TRBD2|TRBJ2-7|TRBV5-5
CASRTGLAVSYEQYF
TGTGCCAGCAGAACGGGACTAGCGGTTTCCTACGAGCAGTACTTC
>NA|NA|TRBJ1-5|TRBV18
CASSPGTPAGGNQPQHF
TGTGCCAGCTCACCGGGGACCCCGGCGGGGGGCAATCAGCCCCAGCATTTT